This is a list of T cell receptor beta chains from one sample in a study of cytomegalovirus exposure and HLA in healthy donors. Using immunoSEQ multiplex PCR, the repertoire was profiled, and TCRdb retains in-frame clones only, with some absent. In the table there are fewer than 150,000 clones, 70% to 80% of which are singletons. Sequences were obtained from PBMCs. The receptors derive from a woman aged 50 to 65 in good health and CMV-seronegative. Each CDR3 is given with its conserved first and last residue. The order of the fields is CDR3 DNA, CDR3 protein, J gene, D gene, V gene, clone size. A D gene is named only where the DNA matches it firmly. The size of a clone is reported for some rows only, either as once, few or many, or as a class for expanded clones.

TGCGCCAGCAGCTTTACGGGTTATGGCTACACCTTC,CASSFTGYGYTF,TRBJ1-2,NA,TRBV5-1,NA
TGTGCCATCAGTGAGTCAGGGGCGAATCAGCCCCAGCATTTT,CAISESGANQPQHF,TRBJ1-5,NA,TRBV10-3,NA
TGTGCCAGCAGCTTAGAGTCGGGTCTAGGCTATGGCTACACCTTC,CASSLESGLGYGYTF,TRBJ1-2,NA,TRBV7-2,NA
TGCGCCAGCAGCCACTCCACCCAACCGGGACAGGGGTTTGGCTACACCTTC,CASSHSTQPGQGFGYTF,TRBJ1-2,TRBD1,TRBV5-1,NA
TGTGCCAGCAGCCCATGGGACAGCTTTAATTCACCCCTCCACTTT,CASSPWDSFNSPLHF,TRBJ1-6,TRBD1,TRBV6-6,NA
TGTGCCAGCAGCTTGGTGGGTAGCGGTCAGCCCCAGCATTTT,CASSLVGSGQPQHF,TRBJ1-5,NA,TRBV5-6,NA
TGTGCCAGCAGCGCCACGGGTAATCAGCCCCAGCATTTT,CASSATGNQPQHF,TRBJ1-5,NA,TRBV7-9,NA
TGTGCCAGCAGCGCTAGCACCTACGAGCAGTACTTC,CASSASTYEQYF,TRBJ2-7,NA,TRBV7-8,once
TGTGCCAGCAGCTTAGTCAGGGGGAATGAAAAACTGTTTTTT,CASSLVRGNEKLFF,TRBJ1-4,TRBD1,TRBV11-2,few
TGTGCCAGCAGCCTCGAGGTTAACTATGGCTACACCTTC,CASSLEVNYGYTF,TRBJ1-2,NA,TRBV6-1,NA
TGTGCCAGCAGTGCGACAGGGGTTTCTGGAAACACCATATATTTT,CASSATGVSGNTIYF,TRBJ1-3,TRBD1,TRBV28,NA
TGTGCCAGCAGCTTACGGCAGGGGGCAACTGAAGCTTTCTTT,CASSLRQGATEAFF,TRBJ1-1,TRBD1,TRBV13,NA
TGCGCCAGCAGCTTGCAAGGTGGGACAGGGTGGAATGAGCAGTTCTTC,CASSLQGGTGWNEQFF,TRBJ2-1,TRBD1,TRBV5-1,NA
TGCGCCAGCAGCTGGGACAGGGGGAGAAGAGCCACTGAAGCTTTCTTT,CASSWDRGRRATEAFF,TRBJ1-1,TRBD1,TRBV5-1,NA
TGTGCCAGCAGTGACTCCAAACAGACTAGCGGGGGTTACAATGAGCAGTTCTTC,CASSDSKQTSGGYNEQFF,TRBJ2-1,TRBD2,TRBV6-4,medium-sized
TGTGCCATCAGTGAGTCTAGCGGGGGGGCCGGAAGATCCTACGAGCAGTACTTC,CAISESSGGAGRSYEQYF,TRBJ2-7,TRBD2,TRBV10-3,NA
TGTGCCAGCAGTTTAGGGAGCGGGGGCTACAATGAGCAGTTCTTC,CASSLGSGGYNEQFF,TRBJ2-1,TRBD2,TRBV27,NA
TGTGCCAGCAGCCCTTACAGGGGAGAGAATTCACCCCTCCACTTT,CASSPYRGENSPLHF,TRBJ1-6,TRBD1,TRBV13,NA
TGTGCCAGTAGTATACAACAGGGACGTAATCAGCCCCAGCATTTT,CASSIQQGRNQPQHF,TRBJ1-5,NA,TRBV19,once
TGTGCCAGCAGCGTACGACAGTCAGGTCCTGGCTACACCTTC,CASSVRQSGPGYTF,TRBJ1-2,NA,TRBV9,NA
TGTGCCAGCAGCTTGGGGGCAGCCTCGAACACCGGGGAGCTGTTTTTT,CASSLGAASNTGELFF,TRBJ2-2,NA,TRBV5-4,NA
TGCAGCGTGGGGGGGGGAAACACAGATACGCAGTATTTT,CSVGGGNTDTQYF,TRBJ2-3,TRBD2,TRBV29-1,few
TGTGCCAGCAGTTCCCGGACAAGCACAGATACGCAGTATTTT,CASSSRTSTDTQYF,TRBJ2-3,NA,TRBV6-6,once
TGTGCCAGCAGCTTAGCGGGACTAGCGGGGAGAGAGACCCAGTACTTC,CASSLAGLAGRETQYF,TRBJ2-5,TRBD2,TRBV7-2,NA
TGTGCCAGCAGTGTGGGAGTAACTAGCACAGATACGCAGTATTTT,CASSVGVTSTDTQYF,TRBJ2-3,NA,TRBV2,NA
TGTGCCAGCAGTTTTACTAGCGGGGGGGAAGAGACCCAGTACTTC,CASSFTSGGEETQYF,TRBJ2-5,TRBD2,TRBV27,NA
TGCGCCAGCAGCCGATGGACGGGAGCAACTAATGAAAAACTGTTTTTT,CASSRWTGATNEKLFF,TRBJ1-4,NA,TRBV5-1,NA
TGTGCCAGCAGCTTAGGAGGAGACGGGGAGCTGTTTTTT,CASSLGGDGELFF,TRBJ2-2,NA,TRBV7-9,NA
TGTGCCAGCAGCTTAGTGGAGGGCAGCTCCGGGGGCTACACCTTC,CASSLVEGSSGGYTF,TRBJ1-2,NA,TRBV7-2,few
TGTGCCAGCAGTGGCTACTTCAGGAACACGCGCACTGAAGCTTTCTTT,CASSGYFRNTRTEAFF,TRBJ1-1,NA,TRBV6-1,NA
TGTGCCAGCAGCGCCAATTTACAGGGAGAAGCTTTCTTT,CASSANLQGEAFF,TRBJ1-1,NA,TRBV9,NA
TGCGCCAGCAGCCAACAGACAGGGGGTGTCATTCAGTACTTC,CASSQQTGGVIQYF,TRBJ2-4,TRBD1,TRBV4-3,once
TGTGCCACCAGCAACTCCCGCCGAAGCAGCACAGATACGCAGTATTTT,CATSNSRRSSTDTQYF,TRBJ2-3,NA,TRBV15,NA
TGTGCCAGTAGTAGCGGGGGGGCAGTTAAAGAGACCCAGTACTTC,CASSSGGAVKETQYF,TRBJ2-5,TRBD2,TRBV19,NA
TGTGCCACGCGGGACGGGAACACTGAAGCTTTCTTT,CATRDGNTEAFF,TRBJ1-1,NA,TRBV28,NA
TGTGCCAGCAGCTTCGGGACAGGTTATAATTCACCCCTCCACTTT,CASSFGTGYNSPLHF,TRBJ1-6,TRBD1,TRBV7-2,NA
TGTGCCAGCAGTTACTTTACGGGACAGGGGAGCACTGAAGCTTTCTTT,CASSYFTGQGSTEAFF,TRBJ1-1,TRBD1,TRBV6-5,NA
TGTGCCAGCAGCCCCATACGGGGGGGGGCCCCCGGGGAGCTGTTTTTT,CASSPIRGGAPGELFF,TRBJ2-2,TRBD2,TRBV7-3,NA
TGCGCCAGCAGATTAGCGGGGGTGGAGACCCAGTACTTC,CASRLAGVETQYF,TRBJ2-5,TRBD2,TRBV5-1,once
TGTGCCAGCAGCCAAGATGGTGCAGGGGAGGGCGGGGAGCTGTTTTTT,CASSQDGAGEGGELFF,TRBJ2-2,NA,TRBV4-2,NA
TGCAGCGTTGAGACTAGCGGGGATGATACGCAGTATTTT,CSVETSGDDTQYF,TRBJ2-3,TRBD2,TRBV29-1,NA
TGTGCCAGCAGTTCCTATCCGGGACAGAGTAATTCACCCCTCCACTTT,CASSSYPGQSNSPLHF,TRBJ1-6,TRBD1,TRBV28,once
TGCGCCAGCAGCCAAGAAGGGGCTGCCAAAAACATTCAGTACTTC,CASSQEGAAKNIQYF,TRBJ2-4,NA,TRBV4-3,NA